Presented here are 10 T cell receptor beta chains from one specimen sequenced in a study of cytomegalovirus exposure and HLA in healthy donors. The PCR contained 60 Vbeta and 13 Jbeta primers. The assay was immunoSEQ multiplex PCR, and TCRdb's table has in-frame clones only and misses some. Found here are approximately 95,000 clones, approximately 81% of them singletons; the top ten hold roughly 4.3%. Sequenced: PBMCs. These receptors were taken from a woman aged 40 to 55 in good health and CMV-seropositive.

The chain is built from TRBV18 and TRBJ2-1; possibly TRBD2 for D (6 bases). The V gene lost 3 bases and the J gene lost 9 bases, with 15 bases spanning the gap. CDR3 length: 14 amino acids. Germline CDR1 KGHSH, CDR2 LQKENI. CDR3 amino acids: CASSPGLRETEQFF. CDR3 coding DNA: TGTGCCAGCTCACCGGGACTCCGGGAGACTGAGCAGTTCTTC.

The DNA for the CDR3 is TGCGCCAGCAGCTACACACAGGGTTTCGAGCAGTACTTC. This sequence encodes CASSYTQGFEQYF. The chain employs TRBV5-1 and TRBJ2-7, with TRBD1 as a possible D gene (6 bases). Germline CDR1 SGHRS, CDR2 YFSETQ. V was clipped by 3 bases and J by 6 bases, with 13 bases between them. The CDR3 totals 13 residues. The full variable domain, completed using reference TRBV5-1 and TRBJ2-7, is KAGVTQTPRYLIKTRGQQVTLSCSPISGHRSVSWYQQTPGQGLQFLFEYFSETQRNKGNFPGRFSGRQFSNSRSEMNVSTLELGDSALYLCASSYTQGFEQYFGPGTRLTVT.

This clone came up a few times. V and J are TRBV2 and TRBJ2-5; D is undetermined. CDR3 length: 11 amino acids. Germline CDR1 SNHLY, CDR2 FYNNEI. Trimming shortened V by 10 bases and J by 5 bases, and 11 bases separated the two germline ends. The CDR3 loop reads CATSRSETQYF. As DNA, the CDR3 is TGTGCCACGAGCCGTTCGGAGACCCAGTACTTC.

The V call is TRBV7-9, the J call TRBJ2-1, with a weak D call TRBD2 (7 bases). Germline V gives CDR1 SEHNR, CDR2 FQNEAQ (reference sequence). The germline V and J ends were trimmed by 2 bases and 2 bases, with 22 bases remaining between them. CDR3 length: 19 amino acids. The CDR3 sequence: CASSLFGGPPLYTYNEQFF. The CDR3 DNA reads as TGTGCCAGCAGCTTATTCGGGGGGCCCCCACTTTATACCTACAATGAGCAGTTCTTC.

This sequence joins TRBV2 and TRBJ2-3; TRBD2 agrees at 8 bases. The V segment lost 4 bases and the J segment 1 base; nucleotides outside the gene matches: 10. Germline values: CDR1 SNHLY, CDR2 FYNNEI. CDR3 length: 17 residues. In DNA, the CDR3 is TGTGCCAGCAGTGCTCTTCTAACAGCGGGAGGCACAGATACGCAGTATTTT. Protein sequence: CASSALLTAGGTDTQYF.

This clone has a handful of counts. V is TRBV10-3 and J is TRBJ2-1, with 10 bases that match TRBD2. The CDR3 runs to 14 residues. The germline V gene has CDR1 ENHRY and CDR2 SYGVKD. Losses at the gene ends were 10 bases for V and 8 bases for J; bases not matched to a gene: 11. The CDR3 loop reads CATTSGKGWDEQFF. The CDR3 nucleotides are TGTGCCACCACTAGCGGGAAAGGTTGGGATGAGCAGTTCTTC.

J is TRBJ2-7 and V is TRBV18, with a weak D call TRBD2 (6 bases). The CDR3 totals 14 residues. Trimming removed 3 bases from V and 3 bases from J, with 12 bases in between. The germline V gene encodes CDR1 KGHSH and CDR2 LQKENI. As DNA, the CDR3 is TGTGCCAGCTCACCGTCTCGTAGCGGCTACGAGCAGTACTTC. Encoded protein: CASSPSRSGYEQYF.

This rearrangement joins TRBV2 to TRBJ2-3; 8 bases agree with TRBD2. With V trimmed by 6 bases and J by 3 bases, 8 bases remained unmatched. CDR1 and CDR2 (germline): SNHLY, FYNNEI. There are 15 residues in the CDR3. The CDR3 reads CASSPSGSGTDTQYF. DNA for the CDR3: TGTGCCAGCAGCCCCAGCGGGAGTGGAACAGATACGCAGTATTTT.

The rearrangement uses TRBV27 and TRBJ2-7; the match to TRBD2 covers 7 bases. The CDR3 runs 14 residues. Germline V gives CDR1 MNHEY, CDR2 SMNVEV (reference sequence). The V and J ends lost 1 base and 5 bases, in that order; junction bases with no gene match: 5. This chain's CDR3 is CASSLFAGVNEQYF. In nucleotides, the CDR3 is TGTGCCAGCAGTTTATTTGCGGGAGTCAACGAGCAGTACTTC.

Notes on this clone: The sample carries other DNA sequences with the same CDR3. This chain uses TRBV5-1 with TRBJ2-7; 7 nucleotides line up with TRBD1. Trimming took 4 bases from V and 7 from J; bases not matched to a gene: 2. CDR1 and CDR2 (germline): SGHRS, YFSETQ. This CDR3 has 11 residues. The CDR3 DNA sequence: TGCGCCAGCAGCCTGGGACAGGAGCAGTACTTC. This codes for CASSLGQEQYF. Variable domain in full (rest from reference TRBV5-1 and TRBJ2-7): KAGVTQTPRYLIKTRGQQVTLSCSPISGHRSVSWYQQTPGQGLQFLFEYFSETQRNKGNFPGRFSGRQFSNSRSEMNVSTLELGDSALYLCASSLGQEQYFGPGTRLTVT.